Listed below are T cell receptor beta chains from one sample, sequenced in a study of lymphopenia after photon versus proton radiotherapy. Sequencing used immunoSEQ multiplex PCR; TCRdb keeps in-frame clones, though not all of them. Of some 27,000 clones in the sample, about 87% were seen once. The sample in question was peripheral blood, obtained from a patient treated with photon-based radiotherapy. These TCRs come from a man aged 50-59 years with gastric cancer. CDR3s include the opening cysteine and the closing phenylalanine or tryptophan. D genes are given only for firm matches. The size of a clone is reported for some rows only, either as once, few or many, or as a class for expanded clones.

CDR3nt: TGCGCCAGCAGCCAAATGTGGGCCGGGAATTCACCCCTCCACTTT
CDR3aa: CASSQMWAGNSPLHF
v_gene: TRBV4-3
j_gene: TRBJ1-6
abundance: once
d_gene: -

CDR3nt: TGTGCCAGCAGCTTAAATGGGGGGGGAAAACTGTTTTTT
CDR3aa: CASSLNGGGKLFF
v_gene: TRBV7-8
j_gene: TRBJ1-4
abundance: medium-sized
d_gene: -

CDR3nt: TGCGCCAGCAGCCAAGATTTAGGACAGGGGATCACCGGGGCCAACGTCCTGACTTTC
CDR3aa: CASSQDLGQGITGANVLTF
v_gene: TRBV4-1
j_gene: TRBJ2-6
abundance: -
d_gene: TRBD1

CDR3nt: TGTGCCTGGAGTCCCATGCCCTTAGAAGGACATTTGAGGTTTCCGAACACTGAAGCTTTCTTT
CDR3aa: CAWSPMPLEGHLRFPNTEAFF
v_gene: TRBV30
j_gene: TRBJ1-1
abundance: -
d_gene: -

CDR3nt: TGCAGTGCTGCCACAGATTGGGCTTTCTTT
CDR3aa: CSAATDWAFF
v_gene: TRBV20-1
j_gene: TRBJ1-1
abundance: -
d_gene: -

CDR3nt: TGTGCCAGCAGCTTGACTTTCGGCTACACCTTC
CDR3aa: CASSLTFGYTF
v_gene: TRBV5-8
j_gene: TRBJ1-2
abundance: -
d_gene: -

CDR3nt: TGTGCCAGCAGCTTAGGTAGCCAGTGGACTGAAGCTTTCTTT
CDR3aa: CASSLGSQWTEAFF
v_gene: TRBV28
j_gene: TRBJ1-1
abundance: -
d_gene: -

CDR3nt: TGCAGCGTTGCTCTCGCAGATACGCAGTATTTT
CDR3aa: CSVALADTQYF
v_gene: TRBV29-1
j_gene: TRBJ2-3
abundance: -
d_gene: -

CDR3nt: TGTGCCAGCATGACCCGGGGGGGGATGACAGATACGCAGTATTTT
CDR3aa: CASMTRGGMTDTQYF
v_gene: TRBV11-2
j_gene: TRBJ2-3
abundance: -
d_gene: TRBD2

CDR3nt: TGTGCTAGTGGTTTGGTATCGTTTCGTGGAACAGGAAACACCGGGGAGCTGTTTTTT
CDR3aa: CASGLVSFRGTGNTGELFF
v_gene: TRBV12-5
j_gene: TRBJ2-2
abundance: -
d_gene: -

CDR3nt: TGTGCCAGCGGCGAGGGGGGAGAGCAGTACTTC
CDR3aa: CASGEGGEQYF
v_gene: TRBV9
j_gene: TRBJ2-7
abundance: -
d_gene: -

CDR3nt: TGTGCCAGCAGCCCACAGGGAACTGAAGCTTTCTTT
CDR3aa: CASSPQGTEAFF
v_gene: TRBV9
j_gene: TRBJ1-1
abundance: -
d_gene: -

CDR3nt: TGTGCCAGCAGCCAAAACGGCGTCAGTGGTGAAAAACTGTTTTTT
CDR3aa: CASSQNGVSGEKLFF
v_gene: TRBV11-2
j_gene: TRBJ1-4
abundance: -
d_gene: -

CDR3nt: TGTGCCAGCAGTCACGGGTTTAATGAGCAGTTCTTC
CDR3aa: CASSHGFNEQFF
v_gene: TRBV6-5
j_gene: TRBJ2-1
abundance: -
d_gene: -

CDR3nt: TGTGCCAGCAGCTTAGCTGAACAGGCCACTGAAGCTTTCTTT
CDR3aa: CASSLAEQATEAFF
v_gene: TRBV7-8
j_gene: TRBJ1-1
abundance: -
d_gene: -

CDR3nt: TGCAGCGTCCAGGACGGTGATCGTACTGAAGCTTTCTTT
CDR3aa: CSVQDGDRTEAFF
v_gene: TRBV29-1
j_gene: TRBJ1-1
abundance: -
d_gene: -

CDR3nt: TGTGCCAGCAGCTTGTCGGGGGCAGGAGGTTCTCAGCCCCAGCATTTT
CDR3aa: CASSLSGAGGSQPQHF
v_gene: TRBV5-5
j_gene: TRBJ1-5
abundance: -
d_gene: -

CDR3nt: TGTGCCAGCAGCGTAGGGGGCCTGGGTGAAGCTTTCTTT
CDR3aa: CASSVGGLGEAFF
v_gene: TRBV9
j_gene: TRBJ1-1
abundance: -
d_gene: -

CDR3nt: TGTGCTAGTGGTTTGATCTCTCGGTGGGAGACCCAGTACTTC
CDR3aa: CASGLISRWETQYF
v_gene: TRBV12-5
j_gene: TRBJ2-5
abundance: -
d_gene: -

CDR3nt: TGCGCCAGCAGCTTGGTTTCTGAGACCCAGTACTTC
CDR3aa: CASSLVSETQYF
v_gene: TRBV5-1
j_gene: TRBJ2-5
abundance: -
d_gene: -

CDR3nt: TGTGCCAGCAGCTTGGAGGGGGCCCATCAGCCCCAGCATTTT
CDR3aa: CASSLEGAHQPQHF
v_gene: TRBV5-6
j_gene: TRBJ1-5
abundance: -
d_gene: TRBD1

CDR3nt: TGCGCCAGCAGCCATTCTACAGGGGGCGCAAACTATGGCTACACCTTC
CDR3aa: CASSHSTGGANYGYTF
v_gene: TRBV5-1
j_gene: TRBJ1-2
abundance: -
d_gene: TRBD1

CDR3nt: TGTGCCAGCAGCTCCGGACAGGGATTCGGGGAGCTGTTTTTT
CDR3aa: CASSSGQGFGELFF
v_gene: TRBV5-8
j_gene: TRBJ2-2
abundance: few
d_gene: TRBD1

CDR3nt: TGTGCCAGCAGCTTAGAGGGGCAGAGCACAGATACGCAGTATTTT
CDR3aa: CASSLEGQSTDTQYF
v_gene: TRBV7-9
j_gene: TRBJ2-3
abundance: -
d_gene: -

CDR3nt: TGCAGCGTCCACGATATAAACTATGGCTACACCTTC
CDR3aa: CSVHDINYGYTF
v_gene: TRBV29-1
j_gene: TRBJ1-2
abundance: -
d_gene: -

CDR3nt: TGTGCCAGCAGCCAGGGACTTCGCAGAACGGAGACCCAGTACTTC
CDR3aa: CASSQGLRRTETQYF
v_gene: TRBV14
j_gene: TRBJ2-5
abundance: -
d_gene: -

CDR3nt: TGTGCCAGCAGATCGGCCTCTGGGGCCAACGTCCTGACTTTC
CDR3aa: CASRSASGANVLTF
v_gene: TRBV6-4
j_gene: TRBJ2-6
abundance: -
d_gene: -

CDR3nt: TGCGCCAGCAGCTTATATGCTCAGGGGGCTGGGGCCAACGTCCTGACTTTC
CDR3aa: CASSLYAQGAGANVLTF
v_gene: TRBV5-1
j_gene: TRBJ2-6
abundance: -
d_gene: TRBD1

CDR3nt: TGTGCCAGTACCCCCGGGGGGAGCTCCTACAATGAGCAGTTCTTC
CDR3aa: CASTPGGSSYNEQFF
v_gene: TRBV19
j_gene: TRBJ2-1
abundance: -
d_gene: TRBD2

CDR3nt: TGTGCCAGCACCGGGGTAGGGTTCACTGAAGCTTTCTTT
CDR3aa: CASTGVGFTEAFF
v_gene: TRBV25-1
j_gene: TRBJ1-1
abundance: -
d_gene: -

CDR3nt: TGCAGCGTTAGACAGGTAGCCACGCAGTATTTT
CDR3aa: CSVRQVATQYF
v_gene: TRBV29-1
j_gene: TRBJ2-3
abundance: -
d_gene: -